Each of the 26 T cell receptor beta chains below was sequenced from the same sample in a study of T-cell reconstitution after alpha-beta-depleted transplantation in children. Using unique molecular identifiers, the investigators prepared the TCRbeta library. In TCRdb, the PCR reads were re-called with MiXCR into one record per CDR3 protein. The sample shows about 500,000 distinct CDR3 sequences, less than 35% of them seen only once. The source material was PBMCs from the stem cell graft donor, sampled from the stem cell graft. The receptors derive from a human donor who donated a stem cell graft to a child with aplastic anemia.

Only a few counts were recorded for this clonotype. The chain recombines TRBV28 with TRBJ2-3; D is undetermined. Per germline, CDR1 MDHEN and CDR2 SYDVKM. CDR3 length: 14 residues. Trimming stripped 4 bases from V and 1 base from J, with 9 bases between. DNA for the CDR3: TGTGCCAGCAGTTCCTCCTACCGCACAGATACGCAGTATTTT. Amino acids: CASSSSYRTDTQYF. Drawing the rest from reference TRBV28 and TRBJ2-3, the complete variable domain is DVKVTQSSRYLVKRTGEKVFLECVQDMDHENMFWYRQDPGLGLRLIYFSYDVKMKEKGDIPEGYSVSREKKERFSLILESASTNQTSMYLCASSSSYRTDTQYFGPGTRLTVL.

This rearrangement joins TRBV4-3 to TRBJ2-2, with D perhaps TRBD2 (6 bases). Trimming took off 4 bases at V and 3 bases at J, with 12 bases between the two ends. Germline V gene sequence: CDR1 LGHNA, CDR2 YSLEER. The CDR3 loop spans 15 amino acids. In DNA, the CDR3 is TGCGCCAGCAGCCCCCAGCTAGCGTACACCGGGGAGCTGTTTTTT. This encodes CASSPQLAYTGELFF.

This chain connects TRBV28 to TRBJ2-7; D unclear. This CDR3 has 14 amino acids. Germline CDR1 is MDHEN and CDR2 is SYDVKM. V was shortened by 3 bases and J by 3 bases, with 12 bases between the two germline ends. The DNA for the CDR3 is TGTGCCAGCAGTTTGTCGGACGTAGGCTACGAGCAGTACTTC. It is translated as CASSLSDVGYEQYF.

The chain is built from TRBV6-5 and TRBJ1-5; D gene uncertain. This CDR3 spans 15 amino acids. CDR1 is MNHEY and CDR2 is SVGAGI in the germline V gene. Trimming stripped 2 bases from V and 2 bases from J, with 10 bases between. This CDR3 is CASSYDGGGNQPQHF. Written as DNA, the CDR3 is TGTGCCAGCAGTTACGACGGAGGAGGCAATCAGCCCCAGCATTTT.

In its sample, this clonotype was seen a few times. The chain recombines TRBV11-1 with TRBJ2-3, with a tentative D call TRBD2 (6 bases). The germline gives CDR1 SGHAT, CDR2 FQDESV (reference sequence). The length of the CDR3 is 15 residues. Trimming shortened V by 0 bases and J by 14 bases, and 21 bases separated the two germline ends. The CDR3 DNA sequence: TGTGCCAGCAGCTTAGCCTCTAAACTAGCCTCGACAGCGTATTTT. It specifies CASSLASKLASTAYF.

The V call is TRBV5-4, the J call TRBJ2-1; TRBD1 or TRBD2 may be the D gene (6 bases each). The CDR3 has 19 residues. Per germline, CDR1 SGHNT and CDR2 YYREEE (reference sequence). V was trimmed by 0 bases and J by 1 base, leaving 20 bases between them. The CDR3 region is CASSLGASRGRGSYNEQFF. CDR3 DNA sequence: TGTGCCAGCAGCTTGGGCGCTTCCCGGGGGCGCGGGTCCTACAATGAGCAGTTCTTC.

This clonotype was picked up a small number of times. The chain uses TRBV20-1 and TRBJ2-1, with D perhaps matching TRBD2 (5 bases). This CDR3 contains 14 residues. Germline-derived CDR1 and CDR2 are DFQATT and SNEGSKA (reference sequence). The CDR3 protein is CSAEITGSWNEQFF. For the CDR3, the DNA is TGCAGCGCGGAGATTACGGGAAGTTGGAATGAGCAGTTCTTC.

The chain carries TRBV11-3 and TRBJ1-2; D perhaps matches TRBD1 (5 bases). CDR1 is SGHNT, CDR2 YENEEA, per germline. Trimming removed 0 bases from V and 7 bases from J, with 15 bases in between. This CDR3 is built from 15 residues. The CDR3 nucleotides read TGTGCCAGCAGCTTAGATCTAGGCAGGGAAGCTGGCTACACCTTC. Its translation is CASSLDLGREAGYTF.

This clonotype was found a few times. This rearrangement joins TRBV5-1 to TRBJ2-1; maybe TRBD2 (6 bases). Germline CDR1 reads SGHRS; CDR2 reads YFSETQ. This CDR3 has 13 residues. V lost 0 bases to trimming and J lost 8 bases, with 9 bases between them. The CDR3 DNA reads TGCGCCAGCAGCTTGGGATGGGGGGATGAGCAGTTCTTC. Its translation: CASSLGWGDEQFF.

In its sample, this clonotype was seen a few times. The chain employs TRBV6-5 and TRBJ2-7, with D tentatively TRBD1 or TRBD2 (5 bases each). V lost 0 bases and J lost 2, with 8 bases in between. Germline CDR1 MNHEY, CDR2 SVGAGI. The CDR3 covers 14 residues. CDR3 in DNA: TGTGCCAGCAGTTACTCGAGGGGCGCCTACGAGCAGTACGTC. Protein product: CASSYSRGAYEQYV.

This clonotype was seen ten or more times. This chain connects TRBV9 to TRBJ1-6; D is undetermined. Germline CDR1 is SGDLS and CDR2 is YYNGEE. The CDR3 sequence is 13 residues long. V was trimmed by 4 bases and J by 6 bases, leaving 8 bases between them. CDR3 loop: CASSPDPNSPLHF. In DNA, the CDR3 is TGTGCCAGCAGCCCCGACCCTAATTCACCCCTCCACTTT.

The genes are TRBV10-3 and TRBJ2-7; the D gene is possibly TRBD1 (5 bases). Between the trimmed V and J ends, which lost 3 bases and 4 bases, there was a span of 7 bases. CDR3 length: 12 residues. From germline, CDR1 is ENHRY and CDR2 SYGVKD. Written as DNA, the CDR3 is TGTGCCATCAGTGACGACAGATACGAGCAGTACGTC. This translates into CAISDDRYEQYV.

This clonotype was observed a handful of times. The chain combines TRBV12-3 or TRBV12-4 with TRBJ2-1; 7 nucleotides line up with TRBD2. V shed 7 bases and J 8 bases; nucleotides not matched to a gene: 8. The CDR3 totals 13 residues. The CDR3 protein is CASTPSGIDEQFF. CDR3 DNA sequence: TGTGCCAGCACCCCGAGCGGGATCGATGAGCAGTTCTTC.

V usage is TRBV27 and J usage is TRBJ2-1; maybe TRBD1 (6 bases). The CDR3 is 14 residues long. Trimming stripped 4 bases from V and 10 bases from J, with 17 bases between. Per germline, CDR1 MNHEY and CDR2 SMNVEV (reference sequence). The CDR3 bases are TGTGCCAGCAGTTACCTGGACCACAGGGAGGAGCAGTTCTTC. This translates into CASSYLDHREEQFF.

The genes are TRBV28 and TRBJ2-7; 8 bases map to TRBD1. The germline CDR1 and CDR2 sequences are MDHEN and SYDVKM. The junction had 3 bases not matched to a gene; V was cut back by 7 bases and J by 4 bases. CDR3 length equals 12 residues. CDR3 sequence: CASNRGTYEQYF. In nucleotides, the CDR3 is TGTGCCAGCAACAGGGGGACGTACGAGCAGTACTTC.

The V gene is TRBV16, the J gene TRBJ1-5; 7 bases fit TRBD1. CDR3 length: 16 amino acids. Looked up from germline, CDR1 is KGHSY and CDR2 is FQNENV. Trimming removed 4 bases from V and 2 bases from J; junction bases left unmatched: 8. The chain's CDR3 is CASSLRGGRGNQPQHF. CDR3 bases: TGTGCCAGCAGCCTGAGAGGGGGCCGGGGCAATCAGCCCCAGCATTTT.

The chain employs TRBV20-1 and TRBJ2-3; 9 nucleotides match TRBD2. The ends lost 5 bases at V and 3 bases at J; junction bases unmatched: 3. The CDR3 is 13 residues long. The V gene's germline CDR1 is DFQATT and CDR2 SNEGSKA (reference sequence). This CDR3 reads CSAPSGMTDTQYF. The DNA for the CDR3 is TGCAGTGCTCCTAGCGGGATGACAGATACGCAGTATTTT.

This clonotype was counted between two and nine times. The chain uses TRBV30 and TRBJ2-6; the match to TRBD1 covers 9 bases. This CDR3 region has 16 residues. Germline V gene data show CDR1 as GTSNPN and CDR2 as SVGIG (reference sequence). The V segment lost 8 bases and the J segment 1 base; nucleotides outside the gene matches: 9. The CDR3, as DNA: TGTGCCACACTCGGACAGGGGAAATCTGGGGCCAACGTCCTGACTTTC. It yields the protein CATLGQGKSGANVLTF.

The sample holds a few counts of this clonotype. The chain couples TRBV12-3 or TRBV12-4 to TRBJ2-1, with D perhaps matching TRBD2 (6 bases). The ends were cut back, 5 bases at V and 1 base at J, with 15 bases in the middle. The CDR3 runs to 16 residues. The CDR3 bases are TGTGCCAGCAGTCCGGAGGGAGCTCAATCCTACAATGAGCAGTTCTTC. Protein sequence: CASSPEGAQSYNEQFF.

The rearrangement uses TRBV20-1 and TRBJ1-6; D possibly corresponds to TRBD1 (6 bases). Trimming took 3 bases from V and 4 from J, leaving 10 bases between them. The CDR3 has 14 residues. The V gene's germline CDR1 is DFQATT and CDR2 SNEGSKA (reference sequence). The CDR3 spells CSARAGAYNSPLHF. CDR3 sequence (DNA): TGCAGTGCTAGGGCAGGGGCATATAATTCACCCCTCCACTTT.

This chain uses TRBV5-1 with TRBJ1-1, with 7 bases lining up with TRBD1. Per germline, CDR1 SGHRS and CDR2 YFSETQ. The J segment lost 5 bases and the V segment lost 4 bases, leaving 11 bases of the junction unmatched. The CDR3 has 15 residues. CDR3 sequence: CASSRSRGVGTEAFF. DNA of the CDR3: TGCGCCAGCAGCCGATCCAGGGGGGTTGGGACTGAAGCTTTCTTT.

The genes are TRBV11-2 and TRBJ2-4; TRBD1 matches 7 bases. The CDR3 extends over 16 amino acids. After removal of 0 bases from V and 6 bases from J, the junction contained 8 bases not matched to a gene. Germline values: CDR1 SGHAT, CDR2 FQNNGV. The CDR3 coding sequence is TGTGCCAGCAGCTTAGATACTACAGGGGCCCGAAACATTCAGTACTTC. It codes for CASSLDTTGARNIQYF.

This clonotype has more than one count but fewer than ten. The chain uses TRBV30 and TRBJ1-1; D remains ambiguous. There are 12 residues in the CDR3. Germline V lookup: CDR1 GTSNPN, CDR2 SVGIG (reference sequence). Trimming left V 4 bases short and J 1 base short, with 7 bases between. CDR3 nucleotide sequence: TGTGCCTGGAACAGTCCGAACACTGAAGCTTTCTTT. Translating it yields CAWNSPNTEAFF.

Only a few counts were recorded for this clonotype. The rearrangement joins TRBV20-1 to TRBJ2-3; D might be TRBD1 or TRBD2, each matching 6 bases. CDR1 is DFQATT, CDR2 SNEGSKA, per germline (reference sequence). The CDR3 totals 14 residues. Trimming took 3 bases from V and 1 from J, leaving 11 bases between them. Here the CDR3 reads CSASGGGGTDTQYF. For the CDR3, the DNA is TGCAGTGCTAGCGGAGGGGGTGGCACAGATACGCAGTATTTT.

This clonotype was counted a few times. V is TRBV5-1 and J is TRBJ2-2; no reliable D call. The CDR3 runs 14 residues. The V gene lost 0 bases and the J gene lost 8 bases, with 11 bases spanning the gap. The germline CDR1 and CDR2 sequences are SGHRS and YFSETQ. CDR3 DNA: TGCGCCAGCAGCTTGGACCCCGACATAGGGGAGCTGTTTTTT. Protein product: CASSLDPDIGELFF. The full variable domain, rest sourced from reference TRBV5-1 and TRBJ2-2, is KAGVTQTPRYLIKTRGQQVTLSCSPISGHRSVSWYQQTPGQGLQFLFEYFSETQRNKGNFPGRFSGRQFSNSRSEMNVSTLELGDSALYLCASSLDPDIGELFFGEGSRLTVL.

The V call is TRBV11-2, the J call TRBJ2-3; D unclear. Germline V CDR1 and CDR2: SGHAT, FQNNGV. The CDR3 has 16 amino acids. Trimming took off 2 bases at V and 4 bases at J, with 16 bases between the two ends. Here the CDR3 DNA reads TGTGCCAGCAGCTTAAGTCTTGCTGCAGGCCCAGATACGCAGTATTTT. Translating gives CASSLSLAAGPDTQYF.